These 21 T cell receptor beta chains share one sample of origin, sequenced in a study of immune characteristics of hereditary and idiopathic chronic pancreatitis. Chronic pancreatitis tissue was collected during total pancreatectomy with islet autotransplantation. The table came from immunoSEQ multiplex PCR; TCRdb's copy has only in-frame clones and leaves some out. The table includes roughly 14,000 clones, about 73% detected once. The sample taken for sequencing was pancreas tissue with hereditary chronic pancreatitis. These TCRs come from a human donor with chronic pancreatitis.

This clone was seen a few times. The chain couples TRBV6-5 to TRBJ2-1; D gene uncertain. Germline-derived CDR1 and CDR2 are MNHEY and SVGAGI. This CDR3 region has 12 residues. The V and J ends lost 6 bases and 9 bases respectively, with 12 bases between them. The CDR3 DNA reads TGTGCCAGCAGGATCGGCTCAAGTGAGCAGTTCTTC. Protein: CASRIGSSEQFF.

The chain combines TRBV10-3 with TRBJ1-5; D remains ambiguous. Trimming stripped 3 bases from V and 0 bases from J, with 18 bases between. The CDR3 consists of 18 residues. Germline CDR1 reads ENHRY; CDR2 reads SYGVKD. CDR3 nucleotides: TGTGCCATCAGTGAAGGAGGACCTTTCCTATATAGCAATCAGCCCCAGCATTTT. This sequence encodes CAISEGGPFLYSNQPQHF.

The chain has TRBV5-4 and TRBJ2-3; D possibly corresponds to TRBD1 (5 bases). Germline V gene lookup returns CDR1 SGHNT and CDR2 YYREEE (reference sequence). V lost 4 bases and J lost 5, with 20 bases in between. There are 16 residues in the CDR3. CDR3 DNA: TGTGCCAGCAGCCCGGCGCCCAGCAGGGTTGGAGATACGCAGTATTTT. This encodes CASSPAPSRVGDTQYF.

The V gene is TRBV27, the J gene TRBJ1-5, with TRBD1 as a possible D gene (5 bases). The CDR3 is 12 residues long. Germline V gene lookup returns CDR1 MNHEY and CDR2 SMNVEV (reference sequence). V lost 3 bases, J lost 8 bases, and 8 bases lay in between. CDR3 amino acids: CASSLIGEPQHF. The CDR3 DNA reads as TGTGCCAGCAGTTTGATAGGGGAGCCCCAGCATTTT.

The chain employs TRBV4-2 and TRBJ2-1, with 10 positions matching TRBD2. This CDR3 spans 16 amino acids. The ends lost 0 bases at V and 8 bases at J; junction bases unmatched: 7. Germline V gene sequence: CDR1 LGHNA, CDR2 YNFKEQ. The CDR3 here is CASSQDEASGGYEQFF. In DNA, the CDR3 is TGTGCCAGCAGCCAAGATGAGGCTAGCGGGGGCTATGAGCAGTTCTTC.

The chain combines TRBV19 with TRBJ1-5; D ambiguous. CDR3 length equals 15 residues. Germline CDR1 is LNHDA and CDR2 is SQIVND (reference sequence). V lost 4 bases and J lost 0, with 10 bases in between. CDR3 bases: TGTGCCAGTAGTAGGGGTCCAAATAGCAATCAGCCCCAGCATTTT. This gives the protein CASSRGPNSNQPQHF.

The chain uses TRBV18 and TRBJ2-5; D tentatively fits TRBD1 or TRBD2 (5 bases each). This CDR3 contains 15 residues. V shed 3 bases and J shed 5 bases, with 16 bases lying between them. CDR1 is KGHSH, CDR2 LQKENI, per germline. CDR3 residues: CASSPRRGDGETQYF. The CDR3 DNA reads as TGTGCCAGCTCACCTCGGCGAGGGGATGGGGAGACCCAGTACTTC.

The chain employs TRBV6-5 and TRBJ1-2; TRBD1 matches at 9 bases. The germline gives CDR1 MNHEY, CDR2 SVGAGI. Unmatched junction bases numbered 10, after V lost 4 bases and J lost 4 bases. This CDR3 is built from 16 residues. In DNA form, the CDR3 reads TGTGCCAGCAGTTCCCAACCGGGACAGGGAGCCTATGGCTACACCTTC. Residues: CASSSQPGQGAYGYTF.

DNA for the CDR3: TGTGCCAGCAGCCCATATCCCCCCCCGGCGGGTGAGCAGTTCTTC. Amino acid sequence: CASSPYPPPAGEQFF. This chain joins TRBV7-3 and TRBJ2-1; the D gene is possibly TRBD2 (5 bases). V was clipped by 5 bases and J by 9 bases, with 20 bases between them. Germline values: CDR1 SGHTA, CDR2 FQGTGA. The CDR3 spans 15 residues.

In DNA, the CDR3 is TGTGCCAGCAGCCCCGACCTAACAGGGCTGAACTACGAGCAGTACTTC. Translated, it gives CASSPDLTGLNYEQYF. The J gene is TRBJ2-7, the V gene TRBV5-4, with D maybe TRBD1 (6 bases). Trimming left V 4 bases short and J 3 bases short, with 20 bases between. The length of the CDR3 is 16 residues. In germline, CDR1 is SGHNT, CDR2 YYREEE (reference sequence).

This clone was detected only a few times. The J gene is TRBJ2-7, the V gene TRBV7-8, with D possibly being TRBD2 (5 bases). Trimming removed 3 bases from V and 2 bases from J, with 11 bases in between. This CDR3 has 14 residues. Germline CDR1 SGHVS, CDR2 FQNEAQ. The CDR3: CASSLARRAYEQYF. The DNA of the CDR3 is TGTGCCAGCAGCTTGGCCCGGCGGGCCTACGAGCAGTACTTC.

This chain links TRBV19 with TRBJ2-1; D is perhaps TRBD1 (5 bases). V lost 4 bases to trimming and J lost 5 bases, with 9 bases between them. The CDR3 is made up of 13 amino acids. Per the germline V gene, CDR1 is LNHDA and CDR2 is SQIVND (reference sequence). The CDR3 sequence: CASSTHRNNEQFF. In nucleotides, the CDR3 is TGTGCCAGTAGTACCCACAGGAACAATGAGCAGTTCTTC. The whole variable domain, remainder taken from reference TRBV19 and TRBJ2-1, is DGGITQSPKYLFRKEGQNVTLSCEQNLNHDAMYWYRQDPGQGLRLIYYSQIVNDFQKGDIAEGYSVSREKKESFPLTVTSAQKNPTAFYLCASSTHRNNEQFFGPGTRLTVL.

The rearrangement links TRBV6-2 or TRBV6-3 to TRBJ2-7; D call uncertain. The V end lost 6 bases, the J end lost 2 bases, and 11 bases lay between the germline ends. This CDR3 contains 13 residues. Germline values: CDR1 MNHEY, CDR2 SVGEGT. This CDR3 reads CASSPRYPYEQYF. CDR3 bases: TGTGCCAGCAGCCCTCGTTATCCCTACGAGCAGTACTTC.

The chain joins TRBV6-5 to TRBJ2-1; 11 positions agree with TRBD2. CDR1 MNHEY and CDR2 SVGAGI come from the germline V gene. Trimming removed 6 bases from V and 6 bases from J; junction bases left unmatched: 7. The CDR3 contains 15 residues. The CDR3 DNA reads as TGTGCCAGCAGGGTAGCGGGAGGGACAGCCAATGAGCAGTTCTTC. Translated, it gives CASRVAGGTANEQFF.

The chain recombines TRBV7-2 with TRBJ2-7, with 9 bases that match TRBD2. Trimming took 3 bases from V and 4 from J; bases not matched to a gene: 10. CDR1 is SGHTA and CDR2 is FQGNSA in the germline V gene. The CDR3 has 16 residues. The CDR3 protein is CASSFRLAGRHYEQYF. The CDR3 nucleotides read TGTGCCAGCAGCTTTAGGCTAGCGGGACGGCATTACGAGCAGTACTTC.

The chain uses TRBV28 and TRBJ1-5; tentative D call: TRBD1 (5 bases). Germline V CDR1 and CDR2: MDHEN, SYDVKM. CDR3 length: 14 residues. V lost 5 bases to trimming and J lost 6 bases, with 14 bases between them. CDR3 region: CASSLGNTGQPQHF. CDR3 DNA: TGTGCCAGCAGTCTCGGCAATACAGGTCAGCCCCAGCATTTT.

CDR3 coding DNA: TGTGCCTCTCGGTACGAGGCCTTAAGTGGAAACACCATATATTTT. This gives the protein CASRYEALSGNTIYF. This chain joins TRBV10-3 and TRBJ1-3; D ambiguous. The CDR3 covers 15 residues. CDR1 is ENHRY, CDR2 SYGVKD, per germline. The V end lost 11 bases, the J end lost 3 bases, and 20 bases lay between the germline ends.

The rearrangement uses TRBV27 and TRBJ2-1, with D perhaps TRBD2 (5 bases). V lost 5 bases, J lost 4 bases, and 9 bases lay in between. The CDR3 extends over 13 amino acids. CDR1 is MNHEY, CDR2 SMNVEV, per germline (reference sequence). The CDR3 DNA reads TGTGCCAGCAGTCTACTAGGTTACAATGAGCAGTTCTTC. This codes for CASSLLGYNEQFF.

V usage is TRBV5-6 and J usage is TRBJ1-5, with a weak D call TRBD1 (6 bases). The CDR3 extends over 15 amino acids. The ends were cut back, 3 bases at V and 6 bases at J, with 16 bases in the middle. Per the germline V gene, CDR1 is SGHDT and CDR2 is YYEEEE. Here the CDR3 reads CASSWGGGQGQPQHF. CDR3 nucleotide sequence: TGTGCCAGCAGCTGGGGAGGGGGGCAGGGTCAGCCCCAGCATTTT.

The CDR3 nucleotides read TGTGCCAGCAGGGGGGTTCTCGTTGACGAGCAGTACTTC. Amino acid sequence: CASRGVLVDEQYF. The rearrangement links TRBV3-1 (or the pseudogene TRBV3-2) to TRBJ2-7; D could derive from TRBD1 or TRBD2 (5 bases each). Germline CDR1 LGHDT, CDR2 YNNKEL (reference sequence). This CDR3 spans 13 amino acids. V was shortened by 6 bases and J by 5 bases, with 14 bases between the two germline ends.

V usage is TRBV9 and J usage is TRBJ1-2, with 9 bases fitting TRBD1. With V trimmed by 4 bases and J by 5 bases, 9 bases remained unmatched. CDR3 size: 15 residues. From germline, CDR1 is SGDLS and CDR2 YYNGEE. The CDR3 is CASSYGTGREYGYTF. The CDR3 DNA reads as TGTGCCAGCAGCTACGGGACAGGGAGGGAATATGGCTACACCTTC.